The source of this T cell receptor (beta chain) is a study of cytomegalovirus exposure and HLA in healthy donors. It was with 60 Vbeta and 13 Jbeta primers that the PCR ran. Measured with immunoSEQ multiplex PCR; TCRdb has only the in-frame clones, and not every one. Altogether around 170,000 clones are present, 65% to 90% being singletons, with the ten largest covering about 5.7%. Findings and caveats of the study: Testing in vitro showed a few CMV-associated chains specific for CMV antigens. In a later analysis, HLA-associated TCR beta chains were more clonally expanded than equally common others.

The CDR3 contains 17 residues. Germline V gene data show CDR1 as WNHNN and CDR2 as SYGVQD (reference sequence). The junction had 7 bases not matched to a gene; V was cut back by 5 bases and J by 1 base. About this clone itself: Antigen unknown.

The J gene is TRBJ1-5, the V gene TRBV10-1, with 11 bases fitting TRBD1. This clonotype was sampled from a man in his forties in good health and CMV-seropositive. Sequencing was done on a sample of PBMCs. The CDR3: CASSRTGGVGSNQPQHF. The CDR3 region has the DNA TGCGCCAGCAGTAGGACAGGGGGCGTCGGCAGCAATCAGCCCCAGCATTTT.